The T cell receptor (beta chain) under discussion was sequenced for a study of cytotoxic CD8 clonotypes in ibrutinib-treated CLL. This table comes from immunoSEQ multiplex PCR, and its TCRdb copy is limited to in-frame clones, with some not included. This sample has about 29,000 clones, with approximately 80% found just once. Germline lookup yields CDR1 SQVTM and CDR2 ANQGSEA. V was clipped by 8 bases and J by 2 bases; unmatched bases: 13. There are 15 residues in the CDR3. Study-wide findings and caveats: At the start, clonality exceeded age-matched healthy donors and followed circulating CD8+ T-cell counts.

Comments on this clone: Its matching antigen is unknown.

The clonotype originates from a human donor with chronic lymphocytic leukemia. The sequences come from PBMCs, collected after 36 months of ibrutinib treatment. V usage is TRBV29-1 and J usage is TRBJ2-3; 7 bases fit TRBD2. The DNA of the CDR3 is TGCAGCCTTCTGGGGCCGGGACTAACCACAGATACGCAGTATTTT. Its translation: CSLLGPGLTTDTQYF.